These 20 T cell receptor beta chains share one sample of origin, sequenced in a study of blood T cell repertoires in COVID-19. Assay: immunoSEQ multiplex PCR; the TCRdb copy retains only in-frame clones and omits some. The data show some 15,000 clones, with around 82% seen just once and around 25% held by the top ten. The sequenced material came from peripheral blood. These TCRs come from a woman aged 60-75 years with acute or convalescent COVID-19.

The V and J genes are TRBV7-2 and TRBJ2-2; perhaps TRBD1 as D (6 bases). Trimming removed 5 bases from V and 6 bases from J, with 16 bases in between. CDR3 length: 15 residues. Germline CDR1 is SGHTA and CDR2 is FQGNSA. Here the CDR3 reads CASSIQGGLAGELFF. The CDR3 DNA reads as TGTGCCAGCAGCATACAGGGCGGACTCGCCGGGGAGCTGTTTTTT.

This rearrangement joins TRBV4-3 to TRBJ2-7, with 7 bases fitting TRBD1. The CDR3 runs 13 residues. CDR1 is LGHNA, CDR2 YSLEER, per germline. With 4 bases clipped from V and 4 bases from J, the junction kept 4 bases outside the gene matches. DNA for the CDR3: TGCGCCAGCAGCCGAGGGACAGAATACGAGCAGTACTTC. Residues: CASSRGTEYEQYF.

This chain links TRBV7-2 with TRBJ2-1, with D tentatively TRBD1 (5 bases). V was shortened by 6 bases and J by 6 bases, with 21 bases between the two germline ends. The germline V gene has CDR1 SGHTA and CDR2 FQGNSA. The CDR3 contains 16 residues. The CDR3 coding sequence is TGTGCCAGCAGGGGGCTACAGACAGTTAGGGGCAATGAGCAGTTCTTC. The encoded protein is CASRGLQTVRGNEQFF.

CDR3 residues: CASSPTPGGGTQFF. The CDR3 region has the DNA TGTGCCAGCAGTCCGACCCCGGGGGGAGGGACCCAGTTCTTC. V and J are TRBV7-2 and TRBJ2-1, with 7 bases that match TRBD2. Germline CDR1 is SGHTA and CDR2 is FQGNSA. This CDR3 has 14 residues. V was clipped by 6 bases and J by 13 bases; unmatched bases: 15.

CDR3 nucleotide sequence: TGTGCCACCAGTGAGACAGGGAACTATGGCTACACCTTC. This gives the protein CATSETGNYGYTF. The V call is TRBV24-1, the J call TRBJ1-2; 7 positions agree with TRBD1. The CDR3 spans 13 residues. Per the germline V gene, CDR1 is KGHDR and CDR2 is SFDVKD. V dropped 4 bases and J dropped 2; count of bases not matched to a gene: 0.

The chain employs TRBV27 and TRBJ1-2; no clear D. The CDR3 covers 15 residues. CDR1 is MNHEY, CDR2 SMNVEV, per germline (reference sequence). Trimming cost V 5 bases and J 0 bases, with 13 bases left between them. The CDR3 region has the DNA TGTGCCAGCAGTCCATACAACCCAGCTAACTATGGCTACACCTTC. This gives the protein CASSPYNPANYGYTF.

The chain recombines TRBV18 with TRBJ1-6; TRBD1 aligns across 10 bases. The CDR3 spans 15 residues. V shed 5 bases, J shed 9 bases, and the junction held 7 bases outside the gene matches. Germline V gene lookup returns CDR1 KGHSH and CDR2 LQKENI. In DNA form, the CDR3 reads TGTGCCAGCTCAGCCGGGACAGGGGAAAGTTCACCCCTCCACTTT. Its protein is CASSAGTGESSPLHF.

J is TRBJ2-1 and V is TRBV4-1, with 11 nucleotides matching TRBD2. CDR1 and CDR2 (germline): MGHRA, YSYEKL. The V segment lost 4 bases and the J segment 3 bases; nucleotides outside the gene matches: 8. The CDR3 has 17 residues. This CDR3 reads CASSRITGLAVYNEQFF. Written as DNA, the CDR3 is TGCGCCAGCAGCCGAATAACGGGACTAGCGGTCTACAATGAGCAGTTCTTC.

The chain has TRBV19 and TRBJ2-3; D unresolved. V was pared by 5 bases and J by 1 base, with 7 bases between. CDR1 is LNHDA and CDR2 is SQIVND in the germline V gene (reference sequence). The CDR3 is made up of 13 amino acids. The DNA for the CDR3 is TGTGCCAGTAGTCGAGGTGGCACAGATACGCAGTATTTT. Amino acid sequence: CASSRGGTDTQYF.

The CDR3 protein is CASSPAGGTSPLHF. The CDR3 DNA reads as TGTGCCAGCAGTCCCGCCGGGGGGACGTCACCCCTCCACTTT. This sequence joins TRBV27 and TRBJ1-6; tentatively, D is TRBD1 (5 bases). Germline V gene lookup returns CDR1 MNHEY and CDR2 SMNVEV (reference sequence). V lost 5 bases and J 10 bases, leaving 15 bases between the germline ends. This CDR3 has 14 residues.

The chain carries TRBV7-6 and TRBJ2-2; 12 bases fit TRBD1. Trimming at V came to 5 bases and at J to 3 bases, leaving 4 bases not matched to a gene. CDR3 length: 16 residues. Germline CDR1 reads SGHVS; CDR2 reads FNYEAQ. CDR3 nucleotides: TGTGCCAGCAGCCGGGGACAGGGGGCGGACACCGGGGAGCTGTTTTTT. It codes for CASSRGQGADTGELFF.

This clone was counted once. The chain uses TRBV3-1 (or the pseudogene TRBV3-2) and TRBJ2-4; D is possibly TRBD2 (5 bases). The germline V and J ends were trimmed by 4 bases and 3 bases, with 13 bases remaining between them. Germline loops: CDR1 LGHDT, CDR2 YNNKEL (reference sequence). There are 15 residues in the CDR3. The CDR3: CASSPGQAGKNIQYF. CDR3 coding DNA: TGTGCCAGCAGCCCCGGGCAGGCGGGCAAAAACATTCAGTACTTC.

The V and J genes are TRBV5-6 and TRBJ2-1; 7 nucleotides match TRBD1. There are 15 residues in the CDR3. V lost 1 base, J lost 6 bases, and 7 bases stayed unmatched. CDR1 is SGHDT and CDR2 is YYEEEE in the germline V gene. CDR3 protein: CASSLIQGMGNEQFF. CDR3 sequence (DNA): TGTGCCAGCAGCTTGATACAGGGGATGGGCAATGAGCAGTTCTTC.

The rearrangement joins TRBV5-4 to TRBJ2-3; maybe TRBD1 (6 bases). The germline V gene encodes CDR1 SGHNT and CDR2 YYREEE (reference sequence). The CDR3 extends over 14 amino acids. V was shortened by 3 bases and J by 6 bases, with 14 bases between the two germline ends. The CDR3 region is CASSSQNTGDTQYF. As DNA, the CDR3 is TGTGCCAGCAGCTCACAAAACACAGGGGATACGCAGTATTTT.

The chain combines TRBV27 with TRBJ2-7; 7 bases agree with TRBD1. The CDR3 length is 13 residues. J gave up 0 bases and V 8 bases, and 4 bases lay outside the gene matches. Germline V gene data show CDR1 as MNHEY and CDR2 as SMNVEV (reference sequence). Here the CDR3 reads CASRGDSSYEQYF. CDR3 nucleotides: TGTGCCAGCCGTGGGGACAGCTCCTACGAGCAGTACTTC.

The chain recombines TRBV12-5 with TRBJ2-1, with 9 bases fitting TRBD2. The J segment lost 7 bases and the V segment lost 0 bases, leaving 13 bases of the junction unmatched. Germline lookup yields CDR1 LGHNT and CDR2 FRNRAP. The CDR3 extends over 18 amino acids. The CDR3 region is CASGLVLSAGGLGNEQFF. CDR3 in DNA: TGTGCTAGTGGTTTGGTACTCTCGGCGGGAGGGCTAGGAAATGAGCAGTTCTTC.

The chain is built from TRBV27 and TRBJ1-6, with 8 bases identical to TRBD1. Trimming at V came to 6 bases and at J to 8 bases, leaving 9 bases not matched to a gene. Per the germline V gene, CDR1 is MNHEY and CDR2 is SMNVEV (reference sequence). The CDR3 consists of 15 residues. The CDR3 sequence: CASRITGTGYSPLHF. The DNA of the CDR3 is TGTGCCAGCAGAATTACGGGGACAGGCTATTCACCCCTCCACTTT.

The chain combines TRBV3-1 (or the pseudogene TRBV3-2) with TRBJ1-3; D possibly corresponds to TRBD1 (6 bases). Germline lookup yields CDR1 LGHDT and CDR2 YNNKEL (reference sequence). The CDR3 is 18 amino acids. Trimming cost V 4 bases and J 1 base, with 20 bases left between them. The CDR3, as DNA: TGTGCCAGCAGCCCCGGGACATTCGGCATTGCGTCTGGAAACACCATATATTTT. Its protein is CASSPGTFGIASGNTIYF.

The J gene is TRBJ1-1, the V gene TRBV18, with D unresolved. This CDR3 is 13 amino acids long. Germline CDR1 is KGHSH and CDR2 is LQKENI. V dropped 6 bases and J dropped 1 base, with 9 bases sitting between them. In DNA, the CDR3 is TGTGCCAGCTCCGAGAGTGGGAACACTGAAGCTTTCTTT. This codes for CASSESGNTEAFF.

This sequence joins TRBV7-9 and TRBJ1-6; no reliable D call. CDR1 SEHNR and CDR2 FQNEAQ come from the germline V gene (reference sequence). Trimming left V 8 bases short and J 0 bases short, with 14 bases between. The CDR3 is 16 residues long. CDR3 region: CASRLGGSSYNSPLHF. The CDR3 nucleotides are TGTGCCAGCCGACTAGGAGGGAGCTCCTATAATTCACCCCTCCACTTT. The whole variable domain, remainder taken from reference TRBV7-9 and TRBJ1-6, is DTGVSQNPRHKITKRGQNVTFRCDPISEHNRLYWYRQTLGQGPEFLTYFQNEAQLEKSRLLSDRFSAERPKGSFSTLEIQRTEQGDSAMYLCASRLGGSSYNSPLHFGNGTRLTVT.